This T cell receptor beta chain originates from a study of OX40 agonist ivuxolimab in advanced cancers. Overall study context: Dose-escalation subjects each had hepatocellular carcinoma, melanoma, renal cell or head and neck cancer. Earlier treatment with anti-PD-1, anti-PD-L1 or anti-CTLA-4 was permitted, and 30% to 40% had received some. Study-level results: Among T cells, CD8+ cells averaged more expanded clones than CD4+ cells.

Systemic immunosuppression or a history of autoimmune disease excluded patients. V shed 4 bases and J 5 bases; nucleotides not matched to a gene: 13. Germline values: CDR1 WSHSY, CDR2 SAAADI. The CDR3 totals 20 residues. Worth noting for this clone: Its antigen is not known.

Using immunoSEQ multiplex PCR, the repertoire was profiled, and TCRdb retains in-frame clones only, with some absent. The table shows fewer than 55,000 clones, with over 75% occurring only once. The clonotype comes from an adult with an advanced solid tumor such as melanoma, head and neck, liver or kidney cancer. V gene TRBV10-2 combines with J gene TRBJ2-2, with TRBD2 matching 16 bases. Sample: CD4+ or CD8+ T cells sorted from blood, taken in a trial of the OX40 agonist ivuxolimab. CDR3 in amino acids: CASSGPGTSGGALWTGELFF. The CDR3 DNA is TGCGCCAGCAGTGGTCCCGGGACTAGCGGGGGGGCCTTGTGGACCGGGGAGCTGTTTTTT.